This TCR beta chain originates from a study of cytotoxic CD8 clonotypes in ibrutinib-treated CLL. Looking at the study overall: Average yields of roughly 260,000 productive templates and about 97,000 productive rearrangements characterized the samples. General study results and limits: Among the clonotypes, public ones were uncommon and contracted or held stable on treatment. Clonality showed a rise at ibrutinib response that reversed toward baseline at progression.

Notes on this clone: Antigen unknown. The germline gene is not matched at one end of the junction; a read error may be the cause.

TCRdb's table, derived via immunoSEQ multiplex PCR, lists solely in-frame clones and lacks some. The sample includes roughly 42,000 clones, around 63% of them seen just once. The CDR3 length is 16 residues. Germline V gives CDR1 SNHLY, CDR2 FYNNEI. Sequences were derived from PBMCs, sampled at disease progression, from a patient treated with ibrutinib. The chain recombines TRBV2 with TRBJ2-3; 8 bases line up with TRBD2. The sequence was collected from a human donor with chronic lymphocytic leukemia. The CDR3: CASSVTDREGTDTQYF. The DNA of the CDR3 is TGTGCCAGCAGTGTTACCGACCGGGAGGGCACCGATACGCAGTATTTT.